These 24 T cell receptor beta chains came from one sample sequenced in a study of T cell changes during pregnancy in multiple sclerosis. Profiled with immunoSEQ multiplex PCR; TCRdb holds only in-frame clones, not every one. Altogether about 70,000 clones are present, about 90% being singletons, with the ten largest covering about 1.6%. Sample: peripheral blood, taken after pregnancy. The source is a female donor with multiple sclerosis, enrolled in a pregnancy study.

The chain recombines TRBV2 with TRBJ1-5, with 7 bases lining up with TRBD1. The CDR3 loop spans 14 amino acids. V was clipped by 6 bases and J by 3 bases; unmatched bases: 5. Germline CDR1 reads SNHLY; CDR2 reads FYNNEI. CDR3 DNA: TGTGCCAGCAGCAACAGGGGCCCCAATCAGCCCCAGCATTTT. This translates into CASSNRGPNQPQHF.

The chain employs TRBV9 and TRBJ1-5; D gene ambiguous. The CDR3 consists of 15 residues. The ends were cut back, 0 bases at V and 2 bases at J, with 9 bases in the middle. Germline assignment: CDR1 SGDLS and CDR2 YYNGEE. CDR3 protein: CASSVGLGGNQPQHF. Written as DNA, the CDR3 is TGTGCCAGCAGCGTAGGTCTAGGCGGCAATCAGCCCCAGCATTTT.

The chain links TRBV28 to TRBJ2-7; TRBD1 matches at 9 bases. CDR3 size: 18 residues. The germline V gene encodes CDR1 MDHEN and CDR2 SYDVKM. V dropped 6 bases and J dropped 3; count of bases not matched to a gene: 18. The CDR3 sequence: CASSARDRVFGTRYEQYF. The CDR3 nucleotides read TGTGCCAGCAGCGCCCGGGACAGGGTTTTCGGTACCCGCTACGAGCAGTACTTC.

This chain joins TRBV30 and TRBJ2-1; 7 bases map to TRBD2. After removal of 5 bases from V and 0 bases from J, the junction contained 1 base not matched to a gene. Looked up from germline, CDR1 is GTSNPN and CDR2 is SVGIG (reference sequence). There are 13 residues in the CDR3. The CDR3 DNA reads TGTGCCTGGGGGAGGGACTCCTACAATGAGCAGTTCTTC. It specifies CAWGRDSYNEQFF.

V and J are TRBV28 and TRBJ1-2, with TRBD1 matching over 8 bases. This CDR3 is 16 amino acids long. V shed 2 bases, J shed 4 bases, and the junction held 9 bases outside the gene matches. Germline V gives CDR1 MDHEN, CDR2 SYDVKM. The CDR3 reads CASSLSFRTGTYGYTF. The CDR3, as DNA: TGTGCCAGCAGTTTAAGTTTCCGGACAGGGACCTATGGCTACACCTTC.

The chain employs TRBV5-4 and TRBJ2-4; perhaps TRBD2 as D (5 bases). Per germline, CDR1 SGHNT and CDR2 YYREEE (reference sequence). With 3 bases removed from V and 0 bases from J, the gap between germline ends came to 13 bases. CDR3 length: 16 residues. The CDR3 loop reads CASSSSVDLAKNIQYF. CDR3 DNA: TGTGCCAGCAGCTCTAGTGTGGACTTAGCCAAAAACATTCAGTACTTC.

V and J are TRBV4-2 and TRBJ1-1; D remains ambiguous. Trimming removed 4 bases from V and 1 base from J, with 16 bases in between. The CDR3 spans 16 residues. Germline CDR1 LGHNA, CDR2 YNFKEQ. DNA for the CDR3: TGTGCCAGCAGCCGTATACAAGTTCGGGGGAACACTGAAGCTTTCTTT. This gives the protein CASSRIQVRGNTEAFF.

The genes are TRBV7-3 and TRBJ2-1, with 7 bases matching TRBD2. The V and J ends lost 5 bases and 0 bases, in that order; junction bases with no gene match: 4. This CDR3 has 15 amino acids. Germline V CDR1 and CDR2: SGHTA, FQGTGA. CDR3 DNA sequence: TGTGCCAGCAGCCCGACGGGGGGCTCCTACAATGAGCAGTTCTTC. This encodes CASSPTGGSYNEQFF.

This clone was detected once. The gene calls are TRBV6-7 and TRBJ2-2, with D maybe TRBD1 (6 bases). TRBV6-7 is classed as an ORF, of uncertain function. V was clipped by 2 bases and J by 1 base, with 23 bases between them. The CDR3 runs to 20 residues. Written as DNA, the CDR3 is TGTGCCAGCAGTTACCCAGAACAGGGAGTAGTATCCTGGAACACCGGGGAGCTGTTTTTT. Protein sequence: CASSYPEQGVVSWNTGELFF.

The chain combines TRBV27 with TRBJ1-3; weak D call: TRBD1 (6 bases). Germline V CDR1 and CDR2: MNHEY, SMNVEV (reference sequence). This CDR3 region has 16 residues. Trimming shortened V by 6 bases and J by 2 bases, and 17 bases separated the two germline ends. CDR3 amino acids: CASRPTGMIPGNTIYF. DNA for the CDR3: TGTGCCAGCAGACCGACAGGCATGATACCTGGAAACACCATATATTTT.

The gene calls are TRBV6-5 and TRBJ2-7; possible D gene TRBD1, 6 bases. The germline gives CDR1 MNHEY, CDR2 SVGAGI. The CDR3 is made up of 15 amino acids. Trimming cost V 6 bases and J 5 bases, with 20 bases left between them. The CDR3 DNA is TGTGCCAGCAGCCAATTTTGGGGAGAGGGGGACGAGCAGTACTTC. Amino acid sequence: CASSQFWGEGDEQYF.

The V and J genes are TRBV6-1 and TRBJ1-2, with 7 bases aligning to TRBD1. The CDR3 has 15 amino acids. The J segment lost 1 base and the V segment lost 10 bases, leaving 12 bases of the junction unmatched. Germline V CDR1 and CDR2: MNHNS, SASEGT. This chain's CDR3 is CATQTGFAGNYGYTF. Written as DNA, the CDR3 is TGTGCCACCCAGACAGGGTTCGCTGGTAACTATGGCTACACCTTC.

The chain couples TRBV21-1 to TRBJ2-5; the table's D gene call, TRBD2, was not cross checked with the DNA. TRBV21-1 is a pseudogene locus. The length of the CDR3 is 16 residues. CDR3 sequence: CASSKGLAGVQETQYF. CDR3 DNA: TGTGCCAGCAGCAAAGGACTAGCGGGAGTCCAAGAGACCCAGTACTTC.

The J gene is TRBJ2-2, the V gene TRBV5-4; 10 bases agree with TRBD2. Looked up from germline, CDR1 is SGHNT and CDR2 is YYREEE (reference sequence). Trimming removed 5 bases from V and 3 bases from J; junction bases left unmatched: 13. CDR3 length equals 18 residues. The CDR3 region is CASRRQAGGVQDTGELFF. The CDR3 DNA sequence: TGTGCCAGCAGGCGACAAGCGGGAGGGGTTCAGGACACCGGGGAGCTGTTTTTT. The variable domain in full, with the rest retrieved from reference TRBV5-4 and TRBJ2-2, is ETGVTQSPTHLIKTRGQQVTLRCSSQSGHNTVSWYQQALGQGPQFIFQYYREEENGRGNFPPRFSGLQFPNYSSELNVNALELDDSALYLCASRRQAGGVQDTGELFFGEGSRLTVL.

The gene calls are TRBV5-6 and TRBJ1-5; maybe TRBD1 (5 bases). Germline values: CDR1 SGHDT, CDR2 YYEEEE. Trimming took off 1 base at V and 2 bases at J, with 13 bases between the two ends. The length of the CDR3 is 16 residues. The CDR3 loop is CASSLLQGTGNQPQHF. The DNA of the CDR3 is TGTGCCAGCAGCTTGTTGCAGGGTACGGGCAATCAGCCCCAGCATTTT.

The V call is TRBV4-2, the J call TRBJ2-7; 11 bases are shared with TRBD2. The CDR3 contains 15 residues. V trimming: 0 bases; J trimming: 4 bases; junction bases outside the gene matches: 2. Germline V gives CDR1 LGHNA, CDR2 YNFKEQ. CDR3 nucleotides: TGTGCCAGCAGCCAAGATCTAGCGGGAGGTTACGAGCAGTACTTC. This sequence encodes CASSQDLAGGYEQYF.

In this sample, this clone turned up once. The V gene is TRBV4-1, the J gene TRBJ2-3; perhaps TRBD2 as D (5 bases). V shed 0 bases and J shed 8 bases, with 24 bases lying between them. Germline CDR1 is MGHRA and CDR2 is YSYEKL. There are 18 residues in the CDR3. This CDR3 is CASSQEFGLLTPRGTQYF. The CDR3 bases are TGCGCCAGCAGCCAAGAGTTCGGACTGCTGACCCCCCGGGGTACGCAGTATTTT.

The rearrangement joins TRBV5-1 to TRBJ2-6; 9 bases agree with TRBD1. The CDR3 length is 16 residues. Germline CDR1 and CDR2: SGHRS and YFSETQ. V was clipped by 8 bases and J by 0 bases; unmatched bases: 6. The CDR3 loop reads CARTGQGPSGANVLTF. The CDR3 DNA is TGCGCCAGGACAGGACAGGGGCCCTCTGGGGCCAACGTCCTGACTTTC.

J is TRBJ1-2 and V is TRBV30; a possible D gene is TRBD1 (5 bases). V was cut by 7 bases and J by 3 bases, with 18 bases left in between. This CDR3 has 14 amino acids. The germline gives CDR1 GTSNPN, CDR2 SVGIG (reference sequence). The DNA for the CDR3 is TGTGCCTCCGGGAAGAGCGGGGGTGACTATGGCTACACCTTC. Translating gives CASGKSGGDYGYTF.

CDR3 residues: CASSYIRGVGTEAFF. The CDR3 DNA is TGTGCCAGCAGTTACATTCGGGGGGTTGGCACTGAAGCTTTCTTT. The genes are TRBV6-5 and TRBJ1-1, with a tentative D call TRBD1 (5 bases). This CDR3 region has 15 residues. Germline CDR1 reads MNHEY; CDR2 reads SVGAGI. The V end was cut by 2 bases, the J end by 4 bases, with 14 bases between.

The chain employs TRBV9 and TRBJ2-7; TRBD2 matches at 11 bases. CDR3 length: 15 residues. Germline CDR1 SGDLS, CDR2 YYNGEE. V shed 1 base and J 3 bases; nucleotides not matched to a gene: 3. This chain's CDR3 is CASSVSTSGSYEQYF. CDR3 sequence (DNA): TGTGCCAGCAGCGTAAGTACTAGCGGGAGCTACGAGCAGTACTTC.

The chain couples TRBV18 to TRBJ2-7; TRBD2 matches at 11 bases. CDR3 length equals 15 residues. Germline trimming cut 3 bases from V and 2 bases from J; bases unmatched to any gene: 3. Per the germline V gene, CDR1 is KGHSH and CDR2 is LQKENI. The CDR3 nucleotides are TGTGCCAGCTCACCTGGGACTAGCGGTGCCTACGAGCAGTACTTC. Its protein product is CASSPGTSGAYEQYF.

V usage is TRBV6-1 and J usage is TRBJ2-7; a weak D match, TRBD2 (5 bases). The CDR3 is 15 residues long. V was clipped by 0 bases and J by 1 base, with 10 bases between them. Germline V CDR1 and CDR2: MNHNS, SASEGT. The CDR3 here is CASSEAPGSSYEQYF. The CDR3 bases are TGTGCCAGCAGTGAAGCGCCGGGGAGTTCCTACGAGCAGTACTTC.

The rearrangement links TRBV19 to TRBJ2-6, with 8 bases fitting TRBD1. The CDR3 runs 18 residues. J gave up 0 bases and V 5 bases, and 9 bases lay outside the gene matches. CDR1 is LNHDA and CDR2 is SQIVND in the germline V gene (reference sequence). The CDR3 here is CASSRLTGASSGANVLTF. In DNA, the CDR3 is TGTGCCAGTAGTCGGTTGACAGGGGCGAGCTCTGGGGCCAACGTCCTGACTTTC.